This record covers a single T cell receptor beta chain. This clone was seen only a few times. Its antigen is still unknown. No much larger clone exists at a distance of one base, and base qualities are not known. This sample was taken from a study of cytomegalovirus exposure and HLA in healthy donors (dated by TCRdb to between 2016 and 2019). About the full investigation: According to an earlier analysis of 587 of the donors, roughly 180 million T cells yielded 90 million to 130 million unique TCR beta sequences and approximately 300 Gb of sequence data. HLA typing included class I and class II loci at four-digit resolution. To study patterns of TCR occurrence, a later analysis re-analyzed previously published TCR beta repertoires from 650 to 750 donors and added high-resolution HLA genotyping. Genome-wide SNP genotypes for about three fifths of the roughly 670 donors were used in a later genetic analysis, which treated that subset as a discovery cohort. Because of strong linkage in the cohort, four to six DR-DQ haplotypes were treated as single units for association and clustering. Besides the first cohort of approximately 710 subjects, a separate validation cohort made up of roughly 120 different subjects was used. An earlier analysis of about 620 of the donors applied high-throughput TCR beta sequencing to assess whether each TCR beta V gene segment acted as functional or pseudogenic. All discovery cohort repertoires had been generated on a single sequencing platform. Typing coverage differed by locus: A, B, C, DRB1 and DQB1 were typed in roughly 629-640 donors, DQA1 in 522, DPA1 in around 580, and DPB1 in 400 to 490. The study aimed to test whether signatures of past pathogen exposure could be identified by cataloging public T cell receptors. Donor age, sex, ethnicity and CMV serostatus were compiled together with the repertoire data. Among about 400 genotyped donors of the cohort, an average of roughly 230,000 unique TCR beta nucleotide sequences was sequenced per donor, of which roughly 17% were non-productive. The later analysis used no new phenotypic data to find candidate immune exposures, relying instead on TCR beta sequences and their occurrence across donors. High-throughput TCR immunosequencing, statistical association of individual TCRs with disease status, and machine learning were combined to predict cytomegalovirus infection status. An early release that covered fewer than 800 HLA-typed donors contained approximately 300 gigabases of sequencing data and about 84 million unique TCR sequences. The T cell repertoires of 550 to 850 subjects were profiled by immunosequencing and related to cytomegalovirus serostatus. The genetic ancestry cluster associated with self-reported Caucasian donors included over 65% of the 300 to 400 genotyped donors.

The cohort comprised approximately 700 healthy bone marrow donors. All cohort members were sampled while nominally healthy, although unrecorded immune exposures were likely present. The donor was CMV seropositive and belonged to the group of a few hundred seropositive cohort members. Every donor gave a peripheral blood sample, and the peripheral blood mononuclear cells from that sample were used for TCR beta sequencing. Genomic DNA extraction from the blood cell samples was performed with the Qiagen DNeasy Blood Extraction Kit. The method behind the library was the immunoSEQ multiplex PCR assay. For the multiplex PCR, a mixture combining 60 forward primers for TCR Vbeta segments and 13 reverse primers for TCR Jbeta segments was used. The CDR3 region of rearranged TCR beta genes was amplified from genomic DNA with a multiplex PCR assay. Amplified TCR beta libraries were sequenced as 87-base-pair reads on the Illumina HiSeq System. In the original analysis: A later analysis counted approximately 84 million unique TCR beta chains across the 600 to 850 repertoires, and roughly 11 million of these chains were shared by at least two donors. A nearest-neighbor algorithm error-corrected the raw reads and collapsed the reads into unique sequences, merging closely related sequences to remove PCR and sequencing errors. Alignment of CDR3 sequences to IMGT reference sequences was used to assign V, D and J gene segments. For a sequence to be retained, at least a six-nucleotide match to both a V gene segment and a J gene segment was required. A rearrangement was called productive if the CDR3 had no stop codons and remained in frame with V and J, and every other rearrangement was called non-productive. Following IMGT convention, CDR3 was defined as the stretch from the second conserved V-encoded cysteine to the conserved J-encoded phenylalanine. The earlier analysis of about 640 of the donors excluded any sequence lacking an unambiguous match to a single V gene segment. An earlier analysis of almost 600 of the donors classified V segments as functional when productive rearrangements were above 56.7% and as segregating when the standard deviation between donors was above 5%. A statistical classification framework was built to diagnose cytomegalovirus status from the catalog of TCR beta chain sequences. In a later analysis, V and J genes were assigned by comparing TCR nucleotide sequences against IMGT/GENE-DB human TR gene sequences. In a later analysis, CDR3 sequences and most-parsimonious VDJ recombination scenarios were assigned using the TCRdist pipeline. In a later analysis, every TCR beta chain was defined by the combination of its CDR3 amino acid sequence and its V-gene family, and reads without a unique V-gene family were dropped. As a way to deal with suspected cross-contamination and a sequencing artifact, a later analysis dropped 500 to 700 nucleotide sequences that were highly shared and had low generation probability. In a later analysis, a clonal expansion index for each public chain was calculated from normalized within-repertoire ranks of inferred template counts. Generation probabilities in a later analysis came from a VDJ recombination model fitted to out-of-frame rearrangements, and those results were checked against IGoR. A later analysis scored TCR-TCR, TCR-HLA and TCR-CMV co-occurrence with hypergeometric tests, applying a repertoire-size bias correction to TCR pairs. To estimate false discovery rates, a later analysis permuted the HLA or CMV assignments 20 times. In a later analysis, co-occurring TCRs were grouped using DBSCAN, with TCRdist sequence similarity added in when clustering inside HLA-allele-positive subsets. Repertoires with fewer than 30,000 or more than 120,000 public chains were left out of co-occurrence clustering, as were about 5 repertoires with anomalous nucleotide sharing. Here the immuneACCESS table is served through TCRdb, limited to in-frame sequences with V and J called. Missing clones are a known gap in these copies; in checked studies unresolved V genes cover under half, and the rest lacks a known reason. The V and J calls and the clone size are those of that table, but D and trimming were determined from the DNA. A total of about 170,000 clones appear in this sample, roughly 70% of them only once. Approximately 3% of the sample lies in the top ten.

Overall study outcomes, separate from this receptor: Cytomegalovirus status was reported to be diagnosed by the classifier with high specificity and sensitivity in both the original and validation cohorts. In a later analysis, the rate of TCR association differed among HLA loci, with DRB1 alleles having the most associated TCRs and HLA-C alleles having the fewest. Correlated functional status among segregating V segments might reflect linkage disequilibrium, but an unknown experimental factor could not be ruled out. A later analysis reported that several top co-occurrence clusters appeared linked to parvovirus B19, influenza, CMV and Epstein-Barr virus. A total of 150 or so TCR beta chains were listed by the study as associated with cytomegalovirus. Presence/absence analyses assumed roughly uniform sequencing depth across donors, an assumption that may not hold. In a later genetic analysis, a missense DCLRE1C variant was associated with V-gene and J-gene trimming of TCR beta chains, and the association was replicated in an independent cohort. Three of the identified cytomegalovirus-associated TCR beta chains were confirmed in vitro to be specific for cytomegalovirus antigens. The cohort was sequenced for TCR beta chains only, and without alpha or paired-chain data the features that could be detected were limited. Broadly in line with IMGT annotations, most TCR beta V segments showed up in productive rearrangements about 87% or about 30% of the time in an earlier analysis of several hundred of the donors. A later analysis found that most CMV-associated TCR beta chains appeared HLA-restricted, with HLA associations seemingly driven largely by CMV exposure. The only immune exposure information available for the cohort was CMV serostatus. At a false discovery rate of 0.05, a later analysis linked approximately 18,000 TCR beta sequences to specific HLA alleles. Assigning TCR associations to individual alleles was difficult when HLA alleles, especially DR and DQ, strongly co-occurred. The earlier analysis of some 560 of the donors excluded roughly 16 rarely observed V segments, including chromosome 9 orphons, because counts were too low. According to the authors, the approach could potentially be generalized to other disease states and immunological phenotypes. A cluster of highly shared sequence variants was judged likely to represent a technical artifact of the sequencing pipeline. A further reported finding was that TCR beta sequences accurately predicted the HLA-A and HLA-B alleles for most subjects in the first cohort. Some IMGT-functional V segments, including TRBV6-2 and TRBV6-3, could not be distinguished by the 87-base-pair reads and were therefore excluded. Because some donors lacked HLA typing at each locus, the association tests relied only on the typed subset. In a later analysis, HLA-associated TCR beta chains were found to be more clonally expanded and to have lower generation probabilities than equally common non-associated chains. Most TCR sequences were seen in very few donors, while some public TCRs were found in many individuals. A later genetic analysis reported fewer N-insertions in productive TCRs among donors in an Asian-associated ancestry cluster than the approximately 670-donor mean.

From its cysteine to its phenylalanine, the CDR3 spans 14 amino acids. The kept DNA is CDR3 alone, 42 bases in frame from the first base. V and J are truncated by 0 bases and 6 bases respectively, leaving an intervening sequence of 10 bases. CDR1 SGHRS and CDR2 YFSETQ were looked up in the germline V gene. The V and J genes are TRBV5-1 and TRBJ2-1; a weak D assignment points to TRBD2 (6 bases agree). This sequence originates from a woman aged 50 to 60 in good health and CMV-seropositive. The sequenced material came from PBMCs. The DNA sequence reads TGCGCCAGCAGCTTGGGAAGCGGGTTCAATGAGCAGTTCTTC. Translated, this is CASSLGSGFNEQFF.